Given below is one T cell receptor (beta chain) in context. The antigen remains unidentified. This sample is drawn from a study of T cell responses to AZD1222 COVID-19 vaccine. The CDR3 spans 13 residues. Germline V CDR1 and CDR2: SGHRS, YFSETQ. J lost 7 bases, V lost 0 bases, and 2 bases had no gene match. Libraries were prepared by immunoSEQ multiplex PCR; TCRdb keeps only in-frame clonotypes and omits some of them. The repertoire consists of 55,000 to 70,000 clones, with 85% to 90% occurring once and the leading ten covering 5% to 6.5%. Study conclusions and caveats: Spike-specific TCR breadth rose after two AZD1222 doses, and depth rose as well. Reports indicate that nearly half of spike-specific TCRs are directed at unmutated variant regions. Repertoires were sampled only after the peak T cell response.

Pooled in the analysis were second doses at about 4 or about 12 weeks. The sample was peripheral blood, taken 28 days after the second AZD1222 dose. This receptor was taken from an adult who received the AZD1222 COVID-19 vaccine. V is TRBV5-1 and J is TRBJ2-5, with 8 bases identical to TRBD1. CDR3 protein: CASSLGDRGTQYF. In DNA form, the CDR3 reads TGCGCCAGCAGCTTGGGAGACAGGGGGACCCAGTACTTC.